The present T cell receptor (beta chain) was sequenced within a study of T-cell memory formation after mild COVID-19. TCRdb reprocessed the 5' RACE reads with MiXCR, giving one entry per CDR3 protein. The table records around 410,000 distinct CDR3 sequences, about 22% of them present only once. V was pared by 4 bases and J by 0 bases, with 7 bases of the junction left unmatched. This CDR3 has 15 amino acids. Germline V gene sequence: CDR1 SGHRS, CDR2 YFSETQ. The chain links TRBV5-1 to TRBJ2-7, with 7 nucleotides matching TRBD1. The material sequenced was PBMCs or a T cell subset sorted from them (not recorded which). This TCR came from an adult woman who had mild COVID-19 (a few samples of this study predate the infection). Cell type and time point are not known. CDR3 region: CASSPAGTDSYEQYF. The CDR3 DNA reads TGCGCCAGCAGCCCAGCCGGGACAGACTCCTACGAGCAGTACTTC.